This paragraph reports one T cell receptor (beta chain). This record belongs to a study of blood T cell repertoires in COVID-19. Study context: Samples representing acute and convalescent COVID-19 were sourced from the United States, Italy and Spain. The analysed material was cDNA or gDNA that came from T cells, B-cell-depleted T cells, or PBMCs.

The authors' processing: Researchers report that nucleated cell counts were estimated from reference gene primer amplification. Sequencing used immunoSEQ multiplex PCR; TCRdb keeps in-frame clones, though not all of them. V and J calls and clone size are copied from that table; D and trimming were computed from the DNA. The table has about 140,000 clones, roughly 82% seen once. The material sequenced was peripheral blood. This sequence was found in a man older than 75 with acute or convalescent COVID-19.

In DNA form, the CDR3 reads TGTGCCAGCAGCCAAGACAGGGGACGCAATCAGCCCCAGCATTTT. Protein: CASSQDRGRNQPQHF. This rearrangement joins TRBV3-1 (or the pseudogene TRBV3-2) to TRBJ1-5, with D tentatively TRBD1 (6 bases). Between the trimmed V and J ends, which lost 0 bases and 2 bases, there was a span of 8 bases. This CDR3 contains 15 residues. CDR1 and CDR2 (germline): LGHDT, YNNKEL (reference sequence).